The source of this T cell receptor beta chain is a study of CD8 T cells in ankylosing spondylitis. Regarding the study as a whole: Relatively rare in peripheral blood, disease-linked clones were also CD8+. A TCR beta motif of eight or nine highly homologous variants seemed to mark ankylosing spondylitis blood.

This clonotype was seen repeatedly, ten times or more. Its cognate antigen is unknown. CDR1 and CDR2 from the germline V gene are SGDLS and YYNGEE. V was pared by 4 bases and J by 6 bases, with 12 bases of the junction left unmatched. The CDR3 extends over 17 amino acids. It was by quantitative 5'-RACE with molecular barcodes that TCR beta libraries were made. TCRdb fed the 5' RACE reads into MiXCR, producing one record per CDR3 protein. The table shows 40,000 or so distinct CDR3 sequences, with roughly 2.6% occurring only once. The source of this sequence is a male donor with ankylosing spondylitis or in good health (not recorded which). The chain uses TRBV9 and TRBJ2-2; 10 nucleotides match TRBD2. The sequencing sample was made of blood, either unsorted or a sorted T cell fraction (not recorded which). CDR3 nucleotides: TGTGCCAGCAGCCTGGGGGGCACTAGCGGGAATCCCGGGGAGCTGTTTTTT. This encodes CASSLGGTSGNPGELFF.